The 15 T cell receptor beta chains in this list originate from one sample, sequenced in a study of shared clonotypes between healthy human individuals. The repertoire was sequenced with immunoSEQ multiplex PCR; TCRdb's copy has only in-frame clones and lacks some. The sample consists of some 2,100,000 clones, roughly 95% of them appearing once. Sequenced material: naive CD4+ T cells sorted from blood. Subset defined: CD45RA+ positively selected. These receptors originate from a man between 18 and 29 years old in good health.

CDR3 nucleotides: TGTGCCAGCAGCCGACTTTGGGGGGCCCCCTACGAGCAGTACTTC. Translating gives CASSRLWGAPYEQYF. This chain connects TRBV5-6 to TRBJ2-7; D is perhaps TRBD1 or TRBD2 (6 bases each). Between the trimmed V and J ends, which lost 4 bases and 2 bases, there was a span of 16 bases. The CDR3 is made up of 15 amino acids. Germline values: CDR1 SGHDT, CDR2 YYEEEE.

The J gene is TRBJ1-5, the V gene TRBV30, with D hard to call. This CDR3 region has 13 residues. Germline loops: CDR1 GTSNPN, CDR2 SVGIG (reference sequence). The V gene lost 0 bases and the J gene lost 6 bases, with 9 bases spanning the gap. The CDR3 DNA follows: TGTGCCTGGAGTGTAGGATCCGTTCAGCCCCAGCATTTT. This sequence encodes CAWSVGSVQPQHF.

The chain carries TRBV30 and TRBJ2-1; no clear D gene. This CDR3 contains 15 residues. V lost 1 base and J lost 2, with 12 bases in between. CDR1 is GTSNPN and CDR2 is SVGIG in the germline V gene (reference sequence). The CDR3 is CAWSAEIITYNEQFF. Written as DNA, the CDR3 is TGTGCCTGGAGTGCCGAGATAATTACCTACAATGAGCAGTTCTTC.

J is TRBJ2-5 and V is TRBV10-3, with a possible D match to TRBD1 (6 bases). V lost 5 bases and J 1 base, leaving 11 bases between the germline ends. The CDR3 length is 14 residues. Germline values: CDR1 ENHRY, CDR2 SYGVKD. CDR3 in DNA: TGTGCCATCAGTAATATAGGGGGCCAAGAGACCCAGTACTTC. As protein: CAISNIGGQETQYF.

The chain is built from TRBV12-5 and TRBJ1-5; D ambiguous. V was trimmed by 2 bases and J by 5 bases, leaving 4 bases between them. The CDR3 totals 12 residues. Germline V gives CDR1 LGHNT, CDR2 FRNRAP. The CDR3 DNA is TGTGCTAGTGGTTTGCATGATCAGCCCCAGCATTTT. Protein product: CASGLHDQPQHF.

A remark on this clone: This same CDR3 is encoded by further DNA sequences in the sample. The chain links TRBV5-1 to TRBJ2-7; D is uncertain. CDR3 length: 15 residues. Germline V gives CDR1 SGHRS, CDR2 YFSETQ. V lost 1 base, J lost 0 bases, and 11 bases lay in between. CDR3 residues: CASSLSAGSSYEQYF. The CDR3 coding sequence is TGCGCCAGCAGCTTGTCGGCAGGCAGCTCCTACGAGCAGTACTTC. The full variable domain, its missing parts supplied by reference TRBV5-1 and TRBJ2-7, is KAGVTQTPRYLIKTRGQQVTLSCSPISGHRSVSWYQQTPGQGLQFLFEYFSETQRNKGNFPGRFSGRQFSNSRSEMNVSTLELGDSALYLCASSLSAGSSYEQYFGPGTRLTVT.

The chain is built from TRBV29-1 and TRBJ2-7; no clear D. Between the trimmed V and J ends, which lost 7 bases and 7 bases, there was a span of 20 bases. The germline V gene has CDR1 SQVTM and CDR2 ANQGSEA. This CDR3 comprises 13 residues. The CDR3 sequence: CSARRFGIQEQYF. DNA of the CDR3: TGCAGCGCTCGGCGTTTTGGTATTCAGGAGCAGTACTTC.

The chain joins TRBV5-1 to TRBJ1-1; 7 bases line up with TRBD1. Trimming cost V 7 bases and J 4 bases; bases outside gene matches: 10. The CDR3 has 14 residues. Per germline, CDR1 SGHRS and CDR2 YFSETQ. CDR3 nucleotides: TGCGCCAGCGGCCCTTCGACAGGGCGCACTGAAGCTTTCTTT. It yields the protein CASGPSTGRTEAFF.

About this clone: At the DNA level, this CDR3 is encoded by other sequences in the same sample as well. The gene calls are TRBV10-3 and TRBJ2-7; D unclear. Germline V gives CDR1 ENHRY, CDR2 SYGVKD. With 3 bases removed from V and 1 base from J, the gap between germline ends came to 4 bases. This CDR3 spans 12 amino acids. Here the CDR3 DNA reads TGTGCCATCAGTGACAGGTCCTACGAGCAGTACTTC. This translates into CAISDRSYEQYF.

The chain has TRBV5-8 and TRBJ2-1, with TRBD1 matching 7 bases. With V trimmed by 7 bases and J by 12 bases, 10 bases remained unmatched. CDR3 length: 12 residues. Germline-derived CDR1 and CDR2 are SGHTS and YDEGEE. Here the CDR3 reads CASFRTGGMQFF. CDR3 nucleotides: TGTGCCAGCTTTCGGACAGGAGGTATGCAGTTCTTC.

The chain has TRBV5-6 and TRBJ1-5, with D uncertain. The CDR3 totals 14 residues. The germline V and J ends were trimmed by 2 bases and 1 base, with 7 bases remaining between them. Germline V gene sequence: CDR1 SGHDT, CDR2 YYEEEE. The chain's CDR3 is CASSFTGSNQPQHF. In DNA form, the CDR3 reads TGTGCCAGCAGCTTTACGGGGAGCAATCAGCCCCAGCATTTT.

This chain connects TRBV4-3 to TRBJ2-1; 11 nucleotides line up with TRBD2. CDR3 length: 14 residues. V gave up 0 bases and J gave up 12 bases; unmatched junction bases: 4. Germline V gives CDR1 LGHNA, CDR2 YSLEER. The CDR3 sequence: CASSQETSGSWQFF. The CDR3 coding sequence is TGCGCCAGCAGCCAAGAAACTAGCGGGAGTTGGCAGTTCTTC.

V gene TRBV5-5 combines with J gene TRBJ2-7; a possible D gene is TRBD2 (6 bases). CDR3 length: 16 residues. Germline-derived CDR1 and CDR2 are SGHKS and YYEKEE (reference sequence). Trimming took 0 bases from V and 2 from J, leaving 15 bases between them. For the CDR3, the DNA is TGTGCCAGCAGCTTGGCCGGGACTTTGGTGGCCTACGAGCAGTACTTC. Encoded protein: CASSLAGTLVAYEQYF.

The CDR3 coding sequence is TGTGCCAGCAGTTACCTCAGGGGAGGCACAGATACGCAGTATTTT. It specifies CASSYLRGGTDTQYF. The chain carries TRBV6-6 and TRBJ2-3, with a possible D match to TRBD1 (6 bases). The CDR3 spans 15 residues. Trimming removed 2 bases at V and 1 base at J, with 10 bases between. Per germline, CDR1 MNHNY and CDR2 SVGAGI (reference sequence).

The chain carries TRBV5-1 and TRBJ2-2; D is possibly TRBD1 (5 bases). V was trimmed by 4 bases and J by 1 base, leaving 14 bases between them. Germline V CDR1 and CDR2: SGHRS, YFSETQ. The CDR3 covers 16 residues. The CDR3 DNA is TGCGCCAGCAGCCCCTCCGCAGACAGGAACACCGGGGAGCTGTTTTTT. It is translated as CASSPSADRNTGELFF.